This T cell receptor beta chain originates from a study of blood T cells in healthy people across ages. A sample-barcoded 5' primer and a J-beta primer mix were used in a second PCR of roughly 6 to 11 cycles. TCRdb re-called the 5' RACE reads through MiXCR, storing one row per CDR3 protein. The sample holds roughly 1.6 million distinct CDR3 sequences, approximately 32% seen once. CDR1 and CDR2 from the germline V gene are DFQATT and SNEGSKA (reference sequence). The V gene lost 0 bases and the J gene lost 4 bases, with 15 bases spanning the gap. The CDR3 is made up of 15 amino acids. This clonotype came up a few times. Its target is not known. General study results and limits: Age brought a roughly linear fall in TCR beta diversity measured per million T cells. The CMV status of each donor remained undetermined, and this could have confounded shifts in expanded clonotypes. Strong correlation existed between TCR beta diversity and naive T cell percentage.

Whenever a sample was processed, at least 6 million PBMCs were isolated. This clonotype was sampled from a woman aged 30 to 39 in good health. The sequencing input was blood. The chain recombines TRBV20-1 with TRBJ1-2; D is unresolved. CDR3 protein: CSARDLIEAGYGYTF. The CDR3 DNA follows: TGCAGTGCTAGAGATCTGATAGAGGCCGGCTATGGCTACACCTTC.